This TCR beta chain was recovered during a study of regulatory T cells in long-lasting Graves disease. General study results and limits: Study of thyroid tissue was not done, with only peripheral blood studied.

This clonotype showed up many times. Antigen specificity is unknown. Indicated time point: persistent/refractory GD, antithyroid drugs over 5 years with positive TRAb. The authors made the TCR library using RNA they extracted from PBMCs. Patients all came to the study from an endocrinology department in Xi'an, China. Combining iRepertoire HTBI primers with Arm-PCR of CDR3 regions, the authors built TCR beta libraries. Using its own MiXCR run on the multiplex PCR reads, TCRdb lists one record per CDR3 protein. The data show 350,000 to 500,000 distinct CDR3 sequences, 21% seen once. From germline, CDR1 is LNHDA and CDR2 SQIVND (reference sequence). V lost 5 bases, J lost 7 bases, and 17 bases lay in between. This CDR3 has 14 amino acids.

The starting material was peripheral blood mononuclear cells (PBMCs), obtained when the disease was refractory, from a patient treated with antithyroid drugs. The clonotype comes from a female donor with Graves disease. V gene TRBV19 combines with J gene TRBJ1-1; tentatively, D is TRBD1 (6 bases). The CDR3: CASSLYRGSVEAFF. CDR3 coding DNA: TGTGCCAGTAGTCTCTATAGGGGGAGTGTTGAAGCTTTCTTT.